The clone carrying this T cell receptor beta chain is labeled medium-sized (0.01 to 0.1%). Its target is not known. This record comes from a study of metastatic and nonmetastatic thyroid tumors. Looking at the study overall: Malignant and benign thyroid patients had repertoires compared in peripheral blood and tumor or nodule tissue.

The CDR3 is made up of 16 amino acids. V shed 5 bases, J shed 2 bases, and the junction held 11 bases outside the gene matches. The germline V gene has CDR1 DFQATT and CDR2 SNEGSKA (reference sequence). Original handling: The distant-metastasis classifier for papillary thyroid cancer was built from CDR3 differences across clinicopathological groups. Via MiXCR, TCRdb re-called the PCR reads. The authors' filters were not applied to this entry. The repertoire holds 35,000 to 45,000 clones, about 26% seen once, with about a tenth in the top ten. Treatment of any kind had been given to no patient before thyroid surgery. The study's findings and limits: TCR beta diversity was reportedly significantly higher in malignant thyroid tumors than benign nodules, in blood and tumor.

Specimen: blood. This TCR came from a male donor with papillary thyroid cancer or a benign thyroid nodule (not recorded which). Some clones in this sample may be carry-over from other donors' samples. The chain joins TRBV20-1 to TRBJ2-3, with TRBD2 matching over 9 bases. The CDR3 protein is CSAHVLREGHTDTQYF. The DNA for the CDR3 is TGCAGTGCTCATGTTTTGCGGGAGGGCCACACAGATACGCAGTATTTT.